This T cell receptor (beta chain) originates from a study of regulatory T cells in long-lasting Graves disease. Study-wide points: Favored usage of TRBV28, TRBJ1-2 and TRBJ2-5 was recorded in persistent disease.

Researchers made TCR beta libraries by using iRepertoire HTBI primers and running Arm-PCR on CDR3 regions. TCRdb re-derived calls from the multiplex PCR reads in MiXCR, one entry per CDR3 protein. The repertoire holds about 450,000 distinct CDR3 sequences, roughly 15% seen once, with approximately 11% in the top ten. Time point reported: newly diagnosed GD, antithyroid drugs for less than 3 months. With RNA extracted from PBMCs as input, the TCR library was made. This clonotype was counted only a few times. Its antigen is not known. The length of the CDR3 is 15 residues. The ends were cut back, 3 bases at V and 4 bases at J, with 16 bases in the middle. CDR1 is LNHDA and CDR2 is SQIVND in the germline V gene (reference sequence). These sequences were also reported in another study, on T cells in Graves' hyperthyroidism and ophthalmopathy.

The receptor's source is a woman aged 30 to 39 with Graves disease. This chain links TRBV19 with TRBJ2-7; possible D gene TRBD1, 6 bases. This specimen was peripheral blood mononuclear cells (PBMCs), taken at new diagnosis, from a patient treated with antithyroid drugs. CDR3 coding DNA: TGTGCCAGTAGTATCCTTTTGCAGGGGATTTACGAGCAGTACTTC. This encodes CASSILLQGIYEQYF.